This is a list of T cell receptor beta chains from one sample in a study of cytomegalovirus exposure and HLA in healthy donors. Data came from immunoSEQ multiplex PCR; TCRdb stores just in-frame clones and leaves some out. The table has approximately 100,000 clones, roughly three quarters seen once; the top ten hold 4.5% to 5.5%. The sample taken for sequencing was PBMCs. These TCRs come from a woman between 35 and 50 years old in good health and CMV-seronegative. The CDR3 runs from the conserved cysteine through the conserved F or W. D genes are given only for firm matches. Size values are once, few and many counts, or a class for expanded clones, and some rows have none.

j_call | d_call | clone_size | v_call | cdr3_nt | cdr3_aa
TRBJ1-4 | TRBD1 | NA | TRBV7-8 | TGTGCCAGCAGCACCCTTGGGGACAGGCTAAATGAAAAACTGTTTTTT | CASSTLGDRLNEKLFF
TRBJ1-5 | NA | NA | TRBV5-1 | TGCGCCAGCAGCCCCTACAGGGCCGGGCAGCCCCAGCATTTT | CASSPYRAGQPQHF
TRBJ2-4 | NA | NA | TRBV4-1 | TGCGCCAGCAGCCAAGGCCCACAGGGAAGGTTAGGCAAAAACATTCAGTACTTC | CASSQGPQGRLGKNIQYF
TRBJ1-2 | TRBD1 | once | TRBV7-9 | TGTGCCAGCAGCACAACCGGGACAGGGGCAGGGGTAGACTATGGCTACACCTTC | CASSTTGTGAGVDYGYTF
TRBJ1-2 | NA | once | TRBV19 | TGTGCCAGTAAAGAGGCGGGGCGGGATAACTATGGCTACACCTTC | CASKEAGRDNYGYTF
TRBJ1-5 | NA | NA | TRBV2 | TGTGCCAGCAGTTCGGAGGGCGGGAATCAGCCCCAGCATTTT | CASSSEGGNQPQHF
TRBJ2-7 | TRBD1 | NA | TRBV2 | TGTGCCAGCAGTTCTACAGGGGTCGAGCAGTACTTC | CASSSTGVEQYF
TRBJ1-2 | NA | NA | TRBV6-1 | TGTGCCAGCAGTGAAGCTACGGGGAGTTATGGCTACACCTTC | CASSEATGSYGYTF
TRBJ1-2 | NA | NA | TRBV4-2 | TGTGCCAGCAGCCAAGGAGGTGGAAATGGCTACACCTTC | CASSQGGGNGYTF
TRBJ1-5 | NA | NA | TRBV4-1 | TGCGCCAGCAGCCAAGCGTTCGGTGCCCGGGGCAATCAGCCCCAGCATTTT | CASSQAFGARGNQPQHF
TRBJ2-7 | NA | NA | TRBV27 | TGTGCCAGCAGTTCCAGGGGCGCCTACGAGCAGTACTTC | CASSSRGAYEQYF